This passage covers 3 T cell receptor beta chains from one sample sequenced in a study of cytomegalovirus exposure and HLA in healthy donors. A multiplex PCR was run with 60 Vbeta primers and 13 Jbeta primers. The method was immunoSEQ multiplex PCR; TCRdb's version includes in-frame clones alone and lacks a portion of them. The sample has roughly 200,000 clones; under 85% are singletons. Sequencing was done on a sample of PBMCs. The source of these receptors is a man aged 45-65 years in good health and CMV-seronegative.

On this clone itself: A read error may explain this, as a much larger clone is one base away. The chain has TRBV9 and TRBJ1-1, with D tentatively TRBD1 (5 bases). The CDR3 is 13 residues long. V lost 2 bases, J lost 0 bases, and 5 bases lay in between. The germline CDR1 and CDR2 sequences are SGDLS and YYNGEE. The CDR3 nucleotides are TGTGCCAGCAGCGTGACAGTGAACACTGAAGCTTTCTTT. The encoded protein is CASSVTVNTEAFF.

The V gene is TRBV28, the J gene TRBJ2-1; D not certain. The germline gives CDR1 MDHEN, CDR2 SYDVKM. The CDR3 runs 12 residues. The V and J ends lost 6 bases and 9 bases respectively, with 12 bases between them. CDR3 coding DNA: TGTGCCAGCAGCGACACACTTCGTGAGCAGTTCTTC. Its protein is CASSDTLREQFF.

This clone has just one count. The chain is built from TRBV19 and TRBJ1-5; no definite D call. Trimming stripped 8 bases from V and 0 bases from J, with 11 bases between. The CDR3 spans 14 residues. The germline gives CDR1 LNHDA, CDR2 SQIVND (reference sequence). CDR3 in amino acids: CASGRRDSNQPQHF. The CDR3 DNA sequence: TGTGCCAGTGGTCGGCGGGATAGCAATCAGCCCCAGCATTTT.